This TCR beta chain was obtained from a study of blood T cell repertoires in COVID-19. The CDR3 runs 17 residues. The germline V and J ends were trimmed by 4 bases and 7 bases, with 24 bases remaining between them. CDR1 and CDR2 (germline): SGDLS, YYNGEE. In the study's own analysis: Reference gene primer amplification gave nucleated cell count estimates. Measured with immunoSEQ multiplex PCR; TCRdb has only the in-frame clones, and not every one. V and J calls and clone size are as listed in that table; D and trimming were resolved from the DNA. Counted here are more than 200,000 clones, approximately 80% occurring once; the ten biggest clones make up around 27%.

The origin of this receptor is a man in his forties or fifties with acute or convalescent COVID-19. This sequence joins TRBV9 and TRBJ2-1; D may be TRBD1 (8 bases). The sample consisted of peripheral blood. CDR3 DNA: TGTGCCAGCAGCCCTTACAGGGGGGAGGGCTTCGGGAATGAGCAGTTCTTC. This sequence encodes CASSPYRGEGFGNEQFF.